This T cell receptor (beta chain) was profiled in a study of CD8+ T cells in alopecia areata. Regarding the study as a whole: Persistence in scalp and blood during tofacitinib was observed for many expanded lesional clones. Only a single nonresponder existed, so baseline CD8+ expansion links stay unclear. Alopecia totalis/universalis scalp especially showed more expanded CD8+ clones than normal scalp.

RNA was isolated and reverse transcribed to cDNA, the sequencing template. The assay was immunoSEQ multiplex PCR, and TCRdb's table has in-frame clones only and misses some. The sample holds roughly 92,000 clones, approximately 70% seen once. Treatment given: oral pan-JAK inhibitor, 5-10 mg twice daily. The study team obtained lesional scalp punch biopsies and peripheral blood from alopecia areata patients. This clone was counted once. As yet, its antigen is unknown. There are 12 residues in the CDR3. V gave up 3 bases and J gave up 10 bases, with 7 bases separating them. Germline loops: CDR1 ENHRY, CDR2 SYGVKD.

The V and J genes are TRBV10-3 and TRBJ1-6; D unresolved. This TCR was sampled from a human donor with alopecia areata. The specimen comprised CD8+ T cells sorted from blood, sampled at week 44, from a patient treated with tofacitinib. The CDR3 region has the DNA TGTGCCATCAGTGATGATCCCTCACCCCTCCACTTT. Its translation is CAISDDPSPLHF.